Reported below is one T cell receptor (beta chain). This clone's antigen is unknown. There are no base qualities to consult, and no much larger clone falls within one base. The CDR3, from cysteine to phenylalanine, totals 13 residues. Solely the CDR3 DNA is kept, with 39 bases framed from the first base. V and J are truncated by 0 bases and 3 bases respectively, leaving an intervening sequence of 8 bases. Per the germline V gene (reference sequence), GTSNPN is the CDR1 and SVGIG is the CDR2. Libraries were made using the immunoSEQ multiplex PCR assay. The multiplex PCR relied on a mix of 60 forward primers for TCR Vbeta segments and 13 reverse primers for TCR Jbeta segments. A multiplex PCR assay on genomic DNA amplified the CDR3 region of rearranged TCR beta genes. The Illumina HiSeq System was used to sequence the amplified TCR beta libraries as 87-base-pair reads. Processing in the source paper ran as follows. A later analysis counted about 82 million unique TCR beta chains across the 550 to 800 repertoires, and 9 million to 14 million of these chains were shared by at least two donors. Raw reads were error-corrected and collapsed into unique sequences by a nearest-neighbor algorithm in which closely related sequences were merged to remove PCR and sequencing errors. V, D and J gene segments were assigned by aligning CDR3 sequences to IMGT reference sequences. For a sequence to be retained, a match of at least six nucleotides was required to both a V gene segment and a J gene segment. A rearrangement was called productive if the CDR3 had no stop codons and remained in frame with V and J, and every other rearrangement was called non-productive. CDR3 was defined according to IMGT convention as the region running from the second conserved V-encoded cysteine to the conserved J-encoded phenylalanine. Sequences without an unambiguous match to a single V gene segment were excluded from the earlier analysis of almost 600 of the donors. An earlier analysis of fewer than 650 of the donors classified V segments as functional when productive rearrangements were above 56.7% and as segregating when the standard deviation between donors was above 5%. A statistical classification framework was developed to diagnose cytomegalovirus status using the catalog of TCR beta chain sequences. In a later analysis, V and J genes were assigned by comparing TCR nucleotide sequences against IMGT/GENE-DB human TR gene sequences. Using the TCRdist pipeline, a later analysis assigned CDR3 sequences along with most-parsimonious VDJ recombination scenarios. In a later analysis, each TCR beta chain was defined by its CDR3 amino acid sequence together with its V-gene family, and reads without a unique V-gene family were excluded. As a way to deal with suspected cross-contamination and a sequencing artifact, a later analysis dropped nearly 600 nucleotide sequences that were highly shared and had low generation probability. In a later analysis, a clonal expansion index for each public chain was calculated from normalized within-repertoire ranks of inferred template counts. A later analysis computed generation probabilities with a VDJ recombination model fitted to out-of-frame rearrangements, and checked the results against IGoR. In a later analysis, hypergeometric tests were used to score TCR-TCR, TCR-HLA and TCR-CMV co-occurrence, with a repertoire-size bias correction applied to TCR pairs. To estimate false discovery rates, a later analysis permuted the HLA or CMV assignments 20 times. In a later analysis, co-occurring TCRs were grouped with DBSCAN, and TCRdist sequence similarity was added when clustering was performed within HLA-allele-positive subsets. Co-occurrence clustering excluded repertoires with fewer than 30,000 or more than 120,000 public chains, plus five with anomalous nucleotide sharing. The immuneACCESS repertoire file appears here via TCRdb, limited to in-frame rearrangements. These files lack a portion of the clones; in checked studies, under half of the deficit traces to unresolved V genes, and the cause of the others is not known. V, J and clone size reflect that table, while D and trimming were determined from the DNA. This sample lists about 120,000 clones; about 83% were detected once. Roughly 3.5% of the sample goes to the ten largest clones.

The cohort consisted of some 670 healthy bone marrow donors. At the time of sampling, every cohort member was nominally healthy, though immune exposures that went unrecorded were likely present. The donor tested CMV seropositive and was one of the 289 seropositive cohort members. A peripheral blood sample was provided by each donor, and peripheral blood mononuclear cells were used for TCR beta sequencing. Genomic DNA extraction from the blood cell samples was performed with the Qiagen DNeasy Blood Extraction Kit. The sample originates from a study of cytomegalovirus exposure and HLA in healthy donors (dated by TCRdb to about 2017). Describing the broader study: An earlier analysis of 587 of the donors reported 250 to 350 Gb of sequence data and 117 million unique TCR beta sequences obtained from about 179 million T cells. Rather than using new phenotypic data, the later analysis identified candidate immune exposures from TCR beta sequences and from how often those sequences occurred across donors. Typing coverage differed by locus: A, B, C, DRB1 and DQB1 were typed in roughly 620-640 donors, DQA1 in about 550, DPA1 in 600 to 610, and DPB1 in around 440. About 300 gigabases of sequencing data and 70 million to 100 million unique TCR sequences were included in an early release covering several hundred HLA-typed donors. A later genetic analysis used genome-wide SNP genotypes for about three fifths of the 666 donors, treating that subset as a discovery cohort. An earlier analysis of approximately 630 of the donors applied high-throughput TCR beta sequencing to assess whether each TCR beta V gene segment acted as functional or pseudogenic. High-throughput TCR immunosequencing, statistical association of individual TCRs with disease status, and machine learning were combined to predict cytomegalovirus infection status. Across under 500 genotyped donors of the cohort, an average of approximately 240,000 unique TCR beta nucleotide sequences per donor were sequenced, and around 20% of those sequences were non-productive. All discovery cohort repertoires had been generated on a single sequencing platform. A separate validation cohort of 100 to 150 different subjects was used in addition to the approximately 700-subject first cohort. Alongside the repertoire data, information on donor age, sex, ethnicity and CMV serostatus was compiled. The aim of the study was to test whether cataloging public T cell receptors could identify signatures of past pathogen exposure. A later analysis re-examined previously published TCR beta repertoires from about 700 donors and added high-resolution HLA genotyping to investigate patterns of TCR occurrence. Class I and class II HLA loci were covered by the typing at four-digit resolution. Using immunosequencing, the study profiled T cell repertoires from about 610 subjects and related those repertoires to cytomegalovirus serostatus. Several DR-DQ haplotypes were treated as single units for association and clustering because of strong linkage in the cohort. Of the 398 genotyped donors, about 84% fell in the genetic ancestry cluster associated with self-reported Caucasian donors.

Results and caveats for the whole study, not just this receptor: In a later analysis, TCR association rates were found to vary across HLA loci, with the most associated TCRs seen for DRB1 alleles and the fewest for HLA-C alleles. The authors suggested that the approach could potentially be extended to other disease states and immunological phenotypes. In an earlier analysis of a few hundred of the donors, most TCR beta V segments were observed in productive rearrangements about 87% or about 30% of the time, broadly matching IMGT annotations. Linkage disequilibrium might explain the correlated functional status among segregating V segments, but an unknown experimental factor could not be excluded. In the study, around 150 TCR beta chains were listed as associated with cytomegalovirus. In both the original and validation cohorts, the classifier was reported to diagnose cytomegalovirus status with high specificity and sensitivity. Because counts were too low, fewer than 20 rarely observed V segments, including chromosome 9 orphons, were excluded from the earlier analysis of some 540 of the donors. Because the 87-base-pair reads could not distinguish some IMGT-functional V segments, including TRBV6-2 and TRBV6-3, those segments were excluded. Because some donors lacked HLA typing at each locus, the association tests relied only on the typed subset. A later analysis associated about 17,000 TCR beta sequences with specific HLA alleles at a false discovery rate of 0.05. The only immune exposure information available for the cohort was CMV serostatus. Assigning TCR associations to individual alleles was difficult when HLA alleles, especially DR and DQ, strongly co-occurred. The presence/absence analyses assumed that sequencing depth was roughly uniform across donors, and that assumption may not be true. While some public TCRs were present in many individuals, most TCR sequences turned up only very rarely across donors. Several of the top co-occurrence clusters appeared to be linked to parvovirus B19, influenza, CMV and Epstein-Barr virus, according to a later analysis. A few of the identified cytomegalovirus-associated TCR beta chains were confirmed in vitro to be specific for cytomegalovirus antigens. This cohort had only TCR beta chains sequenced, and the lack of alpha or paired-chain data limited which features could be detected. V-gene and J-gene trimming of TCR beta chains was associated with a missense DCLRE1C variant in a later genetic analysis, and the association was replicated in an independent cohort. In a later analysis, HLA-associated TCR beta chains showed more clonal expansion and lower generation probabilities than non-associated chains that were equally common. A further reported finding was that TCR beta sequences accurately predicted the HLA-A and HLA-B alleles for most subjects in the first cohort. The sequencing pipeline was judged likely to have produced a cluster of highly shared sequence variants as a technical artifact. Compared with the approximately 720-donor mean, donors in an Asian-associated ancestry cluster had fewer N-insertions in productive TCRs, according to a later genetic analysis. A later analysis found that most CMV-associated TCR beta chains appeared HLA-restricted, with HLA associations seemingly driven largely by CMV exposure.

Recombination connected TRBV30 to TRBJ1-2, with TRBD1 as a weak D call on 6 bases. Specimen: PBMCs. The TCR was taken from a middle-aged woman in good health and CMV-seropositive. The CDR3 region reads CAWSVRTDYGYTF. The sequenced DNA: TGTGCCTGGAGTGTAAGGACAGACTATGGCTACACCTTC.